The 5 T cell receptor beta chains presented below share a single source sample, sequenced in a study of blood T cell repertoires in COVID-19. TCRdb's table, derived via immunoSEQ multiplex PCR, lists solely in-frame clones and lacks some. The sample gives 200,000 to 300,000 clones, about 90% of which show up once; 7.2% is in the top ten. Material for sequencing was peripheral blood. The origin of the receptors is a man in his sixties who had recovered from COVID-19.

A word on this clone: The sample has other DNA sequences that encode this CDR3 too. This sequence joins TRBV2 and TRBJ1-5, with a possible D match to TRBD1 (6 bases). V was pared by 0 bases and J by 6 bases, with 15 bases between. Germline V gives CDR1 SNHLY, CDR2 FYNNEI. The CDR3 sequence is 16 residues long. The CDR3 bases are TGTGCCAGCAGTGAAGCGCGAGGGGGGGGCCGTCAGCCCCAGCATTTT. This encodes CASSEARGGGRQPQHF.

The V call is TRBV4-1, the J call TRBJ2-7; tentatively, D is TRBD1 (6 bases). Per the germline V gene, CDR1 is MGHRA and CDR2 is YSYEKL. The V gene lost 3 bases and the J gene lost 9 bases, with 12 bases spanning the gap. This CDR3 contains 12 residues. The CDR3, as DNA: TGCGCCAGCAGCCACGCAGGGGCCGGGCAGTACTTC. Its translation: CASSHAGAGQYF.

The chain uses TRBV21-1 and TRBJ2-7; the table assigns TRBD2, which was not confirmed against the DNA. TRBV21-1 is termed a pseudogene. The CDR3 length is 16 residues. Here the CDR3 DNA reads TGTGCCAGCAACGCCACCGAGCGGGGGCTTACCTACGAGCAGTACGTC. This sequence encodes CASNATERGLTYEQYV.

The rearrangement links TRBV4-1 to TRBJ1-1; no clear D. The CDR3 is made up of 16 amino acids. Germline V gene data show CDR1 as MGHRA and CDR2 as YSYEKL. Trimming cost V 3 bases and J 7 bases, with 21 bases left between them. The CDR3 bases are TGCGCCAGCAGCCATATACCCTCTAGGACTGACCATGAAGCTTTCTTT. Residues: CASSHIPSRTDHEAFF.

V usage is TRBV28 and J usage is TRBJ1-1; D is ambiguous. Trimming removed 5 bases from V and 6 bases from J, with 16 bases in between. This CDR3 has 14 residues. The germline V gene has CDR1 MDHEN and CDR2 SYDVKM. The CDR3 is CASSQTAEDSEAFF. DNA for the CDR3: TGTGCCAGCAGTCAAACGGCAGAGGACTCTGAAGCTTTCTTT.